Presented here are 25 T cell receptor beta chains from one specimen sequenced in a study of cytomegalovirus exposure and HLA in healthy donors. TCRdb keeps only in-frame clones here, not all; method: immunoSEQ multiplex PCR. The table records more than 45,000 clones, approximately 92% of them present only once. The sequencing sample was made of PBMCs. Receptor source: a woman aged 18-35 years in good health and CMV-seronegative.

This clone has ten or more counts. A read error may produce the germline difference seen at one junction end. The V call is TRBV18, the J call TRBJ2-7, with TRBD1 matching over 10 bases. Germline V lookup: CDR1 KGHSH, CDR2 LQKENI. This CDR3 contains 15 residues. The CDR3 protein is CASSSTGQGSSEQYF. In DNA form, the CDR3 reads TGTGCCAGCTCTTCCACGGGACAGGGGTCCTCCGAGCAGTACTTC.

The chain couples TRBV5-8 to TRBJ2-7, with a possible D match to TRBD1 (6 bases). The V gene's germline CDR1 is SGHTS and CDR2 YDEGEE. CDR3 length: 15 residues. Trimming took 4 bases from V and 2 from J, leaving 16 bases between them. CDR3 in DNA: TGTGCCAGCAGCCCACGGGACACCACCGCCTACGAGCAGTACTTC. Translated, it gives CASSPRDTTAYEQYF.

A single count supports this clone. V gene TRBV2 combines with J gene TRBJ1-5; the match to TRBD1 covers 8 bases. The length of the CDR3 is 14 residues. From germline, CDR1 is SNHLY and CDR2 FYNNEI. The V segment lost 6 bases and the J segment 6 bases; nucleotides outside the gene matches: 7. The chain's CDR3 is CASSPGTGRQPQHF. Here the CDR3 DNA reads TGTGCCAGCAGCCCCGGGACAGGCCGTCAGCCCCAGCATTTT. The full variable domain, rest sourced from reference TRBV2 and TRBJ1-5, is EPEVTQTPSHQVTQMGQEVILRCVPISNHLYFYWYRQILGQKVEFLVSFYNNEISEKSEIFDDQFSVERPDGSNFTLKIRSTKLEDSAMYFCASSPGTGRQPQHFGDGTRLSIL.

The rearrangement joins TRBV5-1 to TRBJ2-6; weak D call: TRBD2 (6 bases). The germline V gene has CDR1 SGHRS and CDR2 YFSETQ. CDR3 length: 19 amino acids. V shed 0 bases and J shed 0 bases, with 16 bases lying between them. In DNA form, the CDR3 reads TGCGCCAGCAGCTTGGGTGGGGGAGGAACCCTCTCTGGGGCCAACGTCCTGACTTTC. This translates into CASSLGGGGTLSGANVLTF. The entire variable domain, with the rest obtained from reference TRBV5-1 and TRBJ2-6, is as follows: KAGVTQTPRYLIKTRGQQVTLSCSPISGHRSVSWYQQTPGQGLQFLFEYFSETQRNKGNFPGRFSGRQFSNSRSEMNVSTLELGDSALYLCASSLGGGGTLSGANVLTFGAGSRLTVL.

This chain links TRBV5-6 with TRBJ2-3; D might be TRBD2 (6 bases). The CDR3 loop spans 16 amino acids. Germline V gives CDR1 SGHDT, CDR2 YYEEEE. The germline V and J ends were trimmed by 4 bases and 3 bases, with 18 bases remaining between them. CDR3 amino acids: CASSPGTPGRTDTQYF. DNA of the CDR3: TGTGCCAGCAGCCCGGGGACTCCTGGGAGGACAGATACGCAGTATTTT.

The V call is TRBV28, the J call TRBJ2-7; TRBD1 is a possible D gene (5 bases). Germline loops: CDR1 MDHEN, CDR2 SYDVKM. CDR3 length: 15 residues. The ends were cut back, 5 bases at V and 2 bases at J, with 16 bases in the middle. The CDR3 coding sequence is TGTGCCAGCAGTACCGGACACGAAGCTACCTACGAGCAGTACTTC. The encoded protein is CASSTGHEATYEQYF.

CDR3 DNA sequence: TGCGCCAGCAGCCTGTCAGGGGGGACAACTAATGAAAAACTGTTTTTT. This codes for CASSLSGGTTNEKLFF. The chain uses TRBV5-1 and TRBJ1-4; 7 positions agree with TRBD1. This CDR3 is built from 16 residues. Looked up from germline, CDR1 is SGHRS and CDR2 is YFSETQ. J lost 0 bases, V lost 4 bases, and 6 bases had no gene match. Variable domain in full (rest from reference TRBV5-1 and TRBJ1-4): KAGVTQTPRYLIKTRGQQVTLSCSPISGHRSVSWYQQTPGQGLQFLFEYFSETQRNKGNFPGRFSGRQFSNSRSEMNVSTLELGDSALYLCASSLSGGTTNEKLFFGSGTQLSVL.

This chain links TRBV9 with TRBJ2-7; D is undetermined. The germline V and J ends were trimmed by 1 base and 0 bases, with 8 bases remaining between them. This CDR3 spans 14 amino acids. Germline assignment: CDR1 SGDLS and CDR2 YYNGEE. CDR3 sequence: CASSVSTDSYEQYF. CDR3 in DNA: TGTGCCAGCAGCGTAAGCACAGACTCCTACGAGCAGTACTTC.

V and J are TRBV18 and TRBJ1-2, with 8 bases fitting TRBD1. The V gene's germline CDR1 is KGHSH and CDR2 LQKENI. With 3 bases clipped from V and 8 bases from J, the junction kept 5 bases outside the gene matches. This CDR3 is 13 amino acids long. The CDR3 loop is CASSPDRVWGYTF. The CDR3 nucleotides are TGTGCCAGCTCACCGGACAGGGTTTGGGGCTACACCTTC.

The CDR3 loop is CASSLSQGESSYEQYF. The CDR3 region has the DNA TGTGCCAGCAGTTTATCGCAGGGTGAAAGCTCCTACGAGCAGTACTTC. V is TRBV27 and J is TRBJ2-7; the D gene is possibly TRBD1 (5 bases). Germline V gene lookup returns CDR1 MNHEY and CDR2 SMNVEV (reference sequence). This CDR3 has 16 amino acids. Trimming left V 0 bases short and J 0 bases short, with 12 bases between.

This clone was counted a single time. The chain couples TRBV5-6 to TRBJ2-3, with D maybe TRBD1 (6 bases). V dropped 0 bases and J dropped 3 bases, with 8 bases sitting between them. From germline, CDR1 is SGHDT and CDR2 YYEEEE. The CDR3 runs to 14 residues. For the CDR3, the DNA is TGTGCCAGCAGCTTGGCCGGGACAACAGATACGCAGTATTTT. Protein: CASSLAGTTDTQYF.

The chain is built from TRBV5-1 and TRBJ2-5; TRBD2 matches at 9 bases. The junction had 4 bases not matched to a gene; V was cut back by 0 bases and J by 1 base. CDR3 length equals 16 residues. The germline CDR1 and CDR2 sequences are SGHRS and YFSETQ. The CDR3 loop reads CASSLGSSGTQETQYF. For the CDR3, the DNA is TGCGCCAGCAGCTTGGGGTCTAGCGGGACCCAAGAGACCCAGTACTTC.

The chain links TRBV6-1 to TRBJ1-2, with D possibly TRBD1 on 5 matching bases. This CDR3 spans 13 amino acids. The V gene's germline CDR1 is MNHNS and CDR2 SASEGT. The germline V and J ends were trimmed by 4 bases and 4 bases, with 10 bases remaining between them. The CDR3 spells CASSVMGLYGYTF. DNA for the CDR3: TGTGCCAGCAGTGTCATGGGGCTCTATGGCTACACCTTC.

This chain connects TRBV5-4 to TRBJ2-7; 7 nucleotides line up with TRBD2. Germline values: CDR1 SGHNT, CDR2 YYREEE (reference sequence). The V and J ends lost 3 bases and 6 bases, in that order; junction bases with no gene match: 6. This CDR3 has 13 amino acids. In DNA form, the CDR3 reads TGTGCCAGCAGCTGGCCTTTAGCGGGCGAGCAGTACTTC. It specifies CASSWPLAGEQYF.

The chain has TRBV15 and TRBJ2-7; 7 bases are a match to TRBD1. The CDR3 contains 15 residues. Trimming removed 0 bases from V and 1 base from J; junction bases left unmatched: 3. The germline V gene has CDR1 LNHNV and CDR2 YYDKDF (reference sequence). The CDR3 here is CATSRDKGQSYEQYF. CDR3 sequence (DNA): TGTGCCACCAGCAGAGATAAGGGACAGTCCTACGAGCAGTACTTC. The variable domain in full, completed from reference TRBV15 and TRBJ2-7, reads DAMVIQNPRYQVTQFGKPVTLSCSQTLNHNVMYWYQQKSSQAPKLLFHYYDKDFNNEADTPDNFQSRRPNTSFCFLDIRSPGLGDTAMYLCATSRDKGQSYEQYFGPGTRLTVT.

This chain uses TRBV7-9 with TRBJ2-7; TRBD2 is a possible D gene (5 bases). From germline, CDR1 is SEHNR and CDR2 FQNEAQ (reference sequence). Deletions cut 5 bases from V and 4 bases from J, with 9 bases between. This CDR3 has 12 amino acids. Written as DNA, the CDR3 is TGTGCCAGCAGCCTGGGAGAATACGAGCAGTACTTC. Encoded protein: CASSLGEYEQYF. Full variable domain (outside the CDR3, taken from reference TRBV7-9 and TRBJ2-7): DTGVSQNPRHKITKRGQNVTFRCDPISEHNRLYWYRQTLGQGPEFLTYFQNEAQLEKSRLLSDRFSAERPKGSFSTLEIQRTEQGDSAMYLCASSLGEYEQYFGPGTRLTVT.

CDR3 nucleotide sequence: TGTGCCTGGAGCGCACCCAGAACGAACAGGGATGGCTACACCTTC. This translates into CAWSAPRTNRDGYTF. The chain has TRBV30 and TRBJ1-2; TRBD1 is a possible D gene (6 bases). With 3 bases removed from V and 6 bases from J, the gap between germline ends came to 20 bases. This CDR3 contains 15 residues. Germline V lookup: CDR1 GTSNPN, CDR2 SVGIG (reference sequence).

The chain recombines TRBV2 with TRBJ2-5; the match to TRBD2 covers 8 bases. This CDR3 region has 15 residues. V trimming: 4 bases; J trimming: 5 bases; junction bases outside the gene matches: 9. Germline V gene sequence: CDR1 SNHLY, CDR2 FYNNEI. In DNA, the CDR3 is TGTGCCAGCAGTGGTATGGCGGGAGGAGGGGAGACCCAGTACTTC. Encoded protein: CASSGMAGGGETQYF.

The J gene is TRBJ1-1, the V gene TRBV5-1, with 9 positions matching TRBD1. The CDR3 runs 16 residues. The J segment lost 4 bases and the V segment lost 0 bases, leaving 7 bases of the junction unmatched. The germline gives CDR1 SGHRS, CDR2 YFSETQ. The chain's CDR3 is CASSLETGTGSTEAFF. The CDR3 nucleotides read TGCGCCAGCAGCTTGGAAACCGGGACAGGGAGCACTGAAGCTTTCTTT. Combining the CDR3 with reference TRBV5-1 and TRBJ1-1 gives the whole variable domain KAGVTQTPRYLIKTRGQQVTLSCSPISGHRSVSWYQQTPGQGLQFLFEYFSETQRNKGNFPGRFSGRQFSNSRSEMNVSTLELGDSALYLCASSLETGTGSTEAFFGQGTRLTVV.

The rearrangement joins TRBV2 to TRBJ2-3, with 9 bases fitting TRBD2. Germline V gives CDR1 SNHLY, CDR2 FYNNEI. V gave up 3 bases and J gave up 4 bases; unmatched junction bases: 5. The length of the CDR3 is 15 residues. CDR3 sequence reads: CASSDLRGGPDTQYF. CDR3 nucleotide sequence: TGTGCCAGCAGTGACTTGCGGGGGGGCCCAGATACGCAGTATTTT.

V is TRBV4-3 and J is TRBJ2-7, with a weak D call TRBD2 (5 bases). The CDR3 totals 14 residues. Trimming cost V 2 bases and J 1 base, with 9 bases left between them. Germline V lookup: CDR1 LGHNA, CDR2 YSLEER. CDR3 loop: CASSQSSGSYEQYF. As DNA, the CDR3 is TGCGCCAGCAGCCAATCATCGGGATCCTACGAGCAGTACTTC.

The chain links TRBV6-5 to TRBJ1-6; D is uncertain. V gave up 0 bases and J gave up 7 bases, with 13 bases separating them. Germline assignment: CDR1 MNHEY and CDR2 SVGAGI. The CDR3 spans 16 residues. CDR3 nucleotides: TGTGCCAGCAGTTACTCCGTCAGTTCGGGGAATTCACCCCTCCACTTT. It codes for CASSYSVSSGNSPLHF.

This CDR3 reads CASSLSQGSYEQYF. The CDR3 DNA reads as TGTGCCAGCAGCTTGTCACAGGGGTCCTACGAGCAGTACTTC. This chain joins TRBV5-5 and TRBJ2-7, with 7 bases lining up with TRBD1. V lost 1 base to trimming and J lost 1 base; unmatched junction nucleotides: 2. Germline-derived CDR1 and CDR2 are SGHKS and YYEKEE (reference sequence). The CDR3 is made up of 14 amino acids. The variable domain in full, completed from reference TRBV5-5 and TRBJ2-7, reads DAGVTQSPTHLIKTRGQQVTLRCSPISGHKSVSWYQQVLGQGPQFIFQYYEKEERGRGNFPDRFSARQFPNYSSELNVNALLLGDSALYLCASSLSQGSYEQYFGPGTRLTVT.

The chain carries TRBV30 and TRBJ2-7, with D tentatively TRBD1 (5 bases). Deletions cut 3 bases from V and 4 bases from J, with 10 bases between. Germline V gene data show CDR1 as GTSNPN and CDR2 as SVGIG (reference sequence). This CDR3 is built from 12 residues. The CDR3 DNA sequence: TGTGCCTGGAGCAAGACAGATTACGAGCAGTACTTC. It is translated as CAWSKTDYEQYF.

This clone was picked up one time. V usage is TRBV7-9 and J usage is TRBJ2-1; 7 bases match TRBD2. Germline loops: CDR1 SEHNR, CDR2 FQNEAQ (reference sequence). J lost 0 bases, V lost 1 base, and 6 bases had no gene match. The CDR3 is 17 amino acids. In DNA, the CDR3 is TGTGCCAGCAGCTTAGTAGACGGGGGGAGCTCCTACAATGAGCAGTTCTTC. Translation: CASSLVDGGSSYNEQFF.